This entry lists 5 T cell receptor beta chains sequenced from one sample in a study of T cells after yellow fever vaccination (dated by TCRdb to the late 2010s). Preparation of the library involved 5' RACE. Sequencing relied on an Illumina HiSeq 2500. TCRdb applied fastp at Q25 and MiXCR to the public reads, then kept only in-frame beta chains. Every entry covers one CDR3 protein and lists the most common genes and DNA from its rows. The sample contains roughly 500,000 distinct CDR3 sequences, 15% to 20% of them found a single time. The top ten constitute roughly 13% of the sample. The treatment or condition label, as the study defines it: live attenuated yellow fever vaccine strain. Sequencing used PBMCs, obtained 15 days after the yellow fever booster vaccination. Every receptor here comes from a man in his thirties or forties who received the YFV17D yellow fever vaccine.

This clonotype has a handful of counts. The genes are TRBV6-2 or TRBV6-3 and TRBJ2-1; unclear D gene. The CDR3 spans 18 residues. Trimming shortened V by 0 bases and J by 0 bases, and 15 bases separated the two germline ends. Per the germline V gene, CDR1 is MNHEY and CDR2 is SVGEGT. The CDR3 protein is CASSYSKFGGSSYNEQFF. The CDR3 coding sequence is TGTGCCAGCAGTTACTCGAAATTTGGCGGCAGCTCCTACAATGAGCAGTTCTTC.

The rearrangement links TRBV4-3 to TRBJ2-7; D tentatively reads TRBD1 or TRBD2 (5 bases each). Germline V gene data show CDR1 as LGHNA and CDR2 as YSLEER. The CDR3 length is 12 residues. The germline V and J ends were trimmed by 5 bases and 6 bases, with 11 bases remaining between them. CDR3 protein: CASSSEGSEQYF. DNA for the CDR3: TGCGCCAGCAGCTCCGAGGGGTCCGAGCAGTACTTC.

V and J are TRBV20-1 and TRBJ2-1; D uncertain. The CDR3 spans 14 residues. Per the germline V gene, CDR1 is DFQATT and CDR2 is SNEGSKA (reference sequence). Trimming removed 0 bases from V and 0 bases from J, with 6 bases in between. CDR3 loop: CSARDLDSYNEQFF. Written as DNA, the CDR3 is TGCAGTGCTAGAGACCTGGACTCCTACAATGAGCAGTTCTTC.

This clonotype was detected only a few times. The chain links TRBV15 to TRBJ2-7; D is undetermined. V dropped 0 bases and J dropped 0 bases, with 6 bases sitting between them. Germline-derived CDR1 and CDR2 are LNHNV and YYDKDF (reference sequence). The CDR3 runs to 14 residues. CDR3 residues: CATSRDQVSYEQYF. The CDR3 DNA is TGTGCCACCAGCAGAGATCAGGTCTCCTACGAGCAGTACTTC. Full variable domain (remainder filled in from reference TRBV15 and TRBJ2-7): DAMVIQNPRYQVTQFGKPVTLSCSQTLNHNVMYWYQQKSSQAPKLLFHYYDKDFNNEADTPDNFQSRRPNTSFCFLDIRSPGLGDTAMYLCATSRDQVSYEQYFGPGTRLTVT.

This clonotype has a handful of counts. CDR3: CASTRGERAYNEQFF. CDR3 in DNA: TGTGCCAGCACCCGGGGGGAGCGAGCCTACAATGAGCAGTTCTTC. V gene TRBV5-6 combines with J gene TRBJ2-1, with 7 bases fitting TRBD2. V was clipped by 6 bases and J by 2 bases; unmatched bases: 8. The CDR3 covers 15 residues. CDR1 is SGHDT, CDR2 YYEEEE, per germline.